Listed here are 12 T cell receptor beta chains from one sample, sequenced in a study of T cell changes during pregnancy in multiple sclerosis. Clones were read by immunoSEQ multiplex PCR, and TCRdb kept only the in-frame ones, dropping some. This sample carries roughly 25,000 clones, more than 70% of them seen once, and the ten largest clones take about 0.7%. The sample in question was CD4+ T cells from peripheral blood mononuclear cells, obtained in the first trimester of pregnancy. The receptors come from a female donor in good health, enrolled as a control in a pregnancy study.

V gene TRBV28 combines with J gene TRBJ1-3; 8 nucleotides align to TRBD1. Germline V gives CDR1 MDHEN, CDR2 SYDVKM. The CDR3 is 12 amino acids. V gave up 10 bases and J gave up 7 bases; unmatched junction bases: 6. In DNA form, the CDR3 reads TGTGCCACCCAGACAGGGGTGAACACCATATATTTT. Its translation is CATQTGVNTIYF.

This chain connects TRBV5-1 to TRBJ2-1; D gene uncertain. The V gene lost 6 bases and the J gene lost 5 bases, with 18 bases spanning the gap. The CDR3 covers 15 residues. The germline gives CDR1 SGHRS, CDR2 YFSETQ. CDR3 nucleotide sequence: TGCGCCAGCACTATCGGGTCTCACTCAAACAATGAGCAGTTCTTC. This sequence encodes CASTIGSHSNNEQFF.

CDR3 bases: TGTGCCAGCAGCTTGGGACAGGGGTTATTCGCTGAAGCTTTCTTT. The encoded protein is CASSLGQGLFAEAFF. The genes are TRBV7-9 and TRBJ1-1, with 10 bases identical to TRBD1. Germline V CDR1 and CDR2: SEHNR, FQNEAQ (reference sequence). The CDR3 spans 15 residues. The V and J ends lost 3 bases and 6 bases, in that order; junction bases with no gene match: 7.

This clone was picked up one time. Different DNA sequences within this sample yield the same CDR3. The chain has TRBV18 and TRBJ2-5; D call uncertain. The CDR3 has 13 amino acids. V dropped 2 bases and J dropped 1 base, with 5 bases sitting between them. The germline V gene has CDR1 KGHSH and CDR2 LQKENI. CDR3 in DNA: TGTGCCAGCTCACCAGACATCCAAGAGACCCAGTACTTC. Translated: CASSPDIQETQYF.

This clone was picked up a small number of times. This chain uses TRBV2 with TRBJ2-7, with TRBD1 matching over 7 bases. J was trimmed by 2 bases and V by 7 bases; bases with no gene match: 5. The length of the CDR3 is 13 residues. Germline values: CDR1 SNHLY, CDR2 FYNNEI. In nucleotides, the CDR3 is TGTGCCAGCATCGGGACAGACACCTACGAGCAGTACTTC. Amino acid sequence: CASIGTDTYEQYF.

CDR3 sequence reads: CAWKKDYYEQYF. CDR3 nucleotide sequence: TGTGCCTGGAAAAAGGACTACTACGAGCAGTACTTC. J is TRBJ2-7 and V is TRBV30; TRBD2 is a possible D gene (6 bases). Germline-derived CDR1 and CDR2 are GTSNPN and SVGIG (reference sequence). Trimming removed 4 bases from V and 3 bases from J, with 10 bases in between. The CDR3 sequence is 12 residues long.

The chain carries TRBV4-1 and TRBJ2-2; TRBD1 agrees at 7 bases. The length of the CDR3 is 16 residues. The germline V gene encodes CDR1 MGHRA and CDR2 YSYEKL. After removal of 4 bases from V and 6 bases from J, the junction contained 11 bases not matched to a gene. The chain's CDR3 is CASSRSHPTGPGELFF. DNA for the CDR3: TGCGCCAGCAGCCGATCCCATCCGACAGGGCCCGGGGAGCTGTTTTTT.

The chain combines TRBV5-1 with TRBJ2-5, with a weak D call TRBD2 (5 bases). This CDR3 spans 14 amino acids. Per the germline V gene, CDR1 is SGHRS and CDR2 is YFSETQ. Trimming removed 2 bases at V and 2 bases at J, with 10 bases between. The CDR3 coding sequence is TGCGCCAGCAGCTTCGATAGCGATCAAGAGACCCAGTACTTC. Its translation is CASSFDSDQETQYF. The variable domain in full, completed from reference TRBV5-1 and TRBJ2-5, reads KAGVTQTPRYLIKTRGQQVTLSCSPISGHRSVSWYQQTPGQGLQFLFEYFSETQRNKGNFPGRFSGRQFSNSRSEMNVSTLELGDSALYLCASSFDSDQETQYFGPGTRLLVL.

This clone was recorded a few times. This rearrangement joins TRBV11-3 to TRBJ2-5; 11 nucleotides agree with TRBD1. The CDR3 has 15 amino acids. Germline trimming cut 5 bases from V and 4 bases from J; bases unmatched to any gene: 6. CDR1 and CDR2 from the germline V gene are SGHNT and YENEEA. The chain's CDR3 is CASSPGQGGRETQYF. The CDR3 DNA reads TGTGCCAGCAGCCCGGGACAGGGGGGGCGAGAGACCCAGTACTTC.

The gene calls are TRBV4-2 and TRBJ1-2; tentative D call: TRBD1 (5 bases). Germline assignment: CDR1 LGHNA and CDR2 YNFKEQ. The CDR3 is made up of 15 amino acids. The V end lost 0 bases, the J end lost 6 bases, and 14 bases lay between the germline ends. CDR3 in amino acids: CASSQERWGGDGYTF. For the CDR3, the DNA is TGTGCCAGCAGCCAAGAAAGGTGGGGGGGAGATGGCTACACCTTC.

The chain uses TRBV21-1 and TRBJ1-4; the table's D call, TRBD1, has no DNA check behind it. TRBV21-1 is annotated as a pseudogene. This CDR3 contains 14 residues. The CDR3 is CASRTLTGWEKLFF. Here the CDR3 DNA reads TGTGCCAGCAGGACACTGACAGGTTGGGAAAAACTGTTTTTT.

The rearrangement uses TRBV5-1 and TRBJ2-7; 7 bases match TRBD2. The CDR3 runs to 16 residues. Germline V gene sequence: CDR1 SGHRS, CDR2 YFSETQ. J gave up 6 bases and V 3 bases, and 15 bases lay outside the gene matches. CDR3 region: CASSSRGGSFSGEQYF. The CDR3 bases are TGCGCCAGCAGCTCCCGCGGCGGGAGTTTCTCGGGCGAGCAGTACTTC. Full variable domain (outside the CDR3, taken from reference TRBV5-1 and TRBJ2-7): KAGVTQTPRYLIKTRGQQVTLSCSPISGHRSVSWYQQTPGQGLQFLFEYFSETQRNKGNFPGRFSGRQFSNSRSEMNVSTLELGDSALYLCASSSRGGSFSGEQYFGPGTRLTVT.